These 29 T cell receptor beta chains came from one sample sequenced in a study of shared clonotypes between healthy human individuals. Method: immunoSEQ multiplex PCR; TCRdb's copy keeps in-frame clones and lacks some. Found here are approximately 500,000 clones, 60% to 80% of them singletons; the top ten hold 12%. The sequencing sample was made of PBMCs. These receptors all stem from a middle-aged woman in good health. Some clones in this sample may be carry-over from other donors' samples.

This chain links TRBV28 with TRBJ1-2, with 7 bases matching TRBD1. CDR3 length: 15 amino acids. Germline V gene sequence: CDR1 MDHEN, CDR2 SYDVKM. The ends lost 1 base at V and 6 bases at J; junction bases unmatched: 8. The CDR3 DNA reads as TGTGCCAGCAGTTTATTCGGGCAGGGGGTTAATGGCTACACCTTC. It codes for CASSLFGQGVNGYTF.

This clone was counted at least ten times. The rearrangement joins TRBV4-2 to TRBJ2-3, with 8 bases matching TRBD1. Germline V gene lookup returns CDR1 LGHNA and CDR2 YNFKEQ. CDR3 length equals 17 residues. The J segment lost 2 bases and the V segment lost 1 base, leaving 8 bases of the junction unmatched. CDR3 DNA: TGTGCCAGCAGCCAAGCTCTGACAGGGGCCCACACAGATACGCAGTATTTT. Translated: CASSQALTGAHTDTQYF.

CDR3: CASRSGTDFNYGYTF. The CDR3 coding sequence is TGTGCCAGCAGATCCGGGACAGACTTTAACTATGGCTACACCTTC. V and J are TRBV28 and TRBJ1-2; 7 bases line up with TRBD1. V was clipped by 6 bases and J by 1 base; unmatched bases: 8. The CDR3 is 15 amino acids. Germline-derived CDR1 and CDR2 are MDHEN and SYDVKM.

The chain recombines TRBV15 with TRBJ1-5; a weak D match, TRBD1 (6 bases). This CDR3 region has 19 residues. Trimming left V 0 bases short and J 0 bases short, with 18 bases between. CDR1 is LNHNV and CDR2 is YYDKDF in the germline V gene (reference sequence). CDR3 sequence (DNA): TGTGCCACCAGCAGAGACCTCGGGGGGGGCAGGATTAGCAATCAGCCCCAGCATTTT. It yields the protein CATSRDLGGGRISNQPQHF.

This chain links TRBV29-1 with TRBJ2-7, with 8 positions matching TRBD1. In germline, CDR1 is SQVTM, CDR2 ANQGSEA. The J segment lost 0 bases and the V segment lost 6 bases, leaving 7 bases of the junction unmatched. There are 14 residues in the CDR3. CDR3 coding DNA: TGCAGCGTCGCGGGACAGGATAGCTCCTACGAGCAGTACTTC. Its protein is CSVAGQDSSYEQYF.

The chain recombines TRBV5-6 with TRBJ1-1, with 7 bases aligning to TRBD1. The germline CDR1 and CDR2 sequences are SGHDT and YYEEEE. The CDR3 has 14 residues. The J segment lost 4 bases and the V segment lost 2 bases, leaving 5 bases of the junction unmatched. DNA of the CDR3: TGTGCCAGCAGCTTTCCAGGGGGGCTCACTGAAGCTTTCTTT. Protein: CASSFPGGLTEAFF.

This clone showed up just once. The chain combines TRBV19 with TRBJ1-1, with 9 bases that match TRBD1. V trimming: 5 bases; J trimming: 0 bases; junction bases outside the gene matches: 13. The CDR3 consists of 18 residues. CDR1 is LNHDA, CDR2 SQIVND, per germline (reference sequence). CDR3 sequence (DNA): TGTGCCAGTAGTCCCAGGCGCGGGACAGGGACTATGAACACTGAAGCTTTCTTT. This sequence encodes CASSPRRGTGTMNTEAFF.

The V and J genes are TRBV6-6 and TRBJ1-2, with 7 bases lining up with TRBD1. The CDR3 extends over 15 amino acids. CDR1 MNHNY and CDR2 SVGAGI come from the germline V gene (reference sequence). J lost 8 bases, V lost 7 bases, and 16 bases had no gene match. Written as DNA, the CDR3 is TGTGCCAGCAACGTCGGGGACAGTCCCCCAAACGGCTACACCTTC. Translation: CASNVGDSPPNGYTF.

The chain couples TRBV29-1 to TRBJ2-3; no clear D. V shed 8 bases and J shed 0 bases, with 21 bases lying between them. Germline V CDR1 and CDR2: SQVTM, ANQGSEA. The CDR3 runs 16 residues. CDR3 in amino acids: CSSTSYDGTSTDTQYF. In DNA, the CDR3 is TGCAGCTCAACATCCTACGACGGCACTAGCACAGATACGCAGTATTTT.

The chain combines TRBV30 with TRBJ2-5; possible D gene TRBD1, 6 bases. The J call is doubtful: the DNA matches TRBJ2-7 better. Germline values: CDR1 GTSNPN, CDR2 SVGIG (reference sequence). The CDR3 is 11 residues long. CDR3 protein: CATGNTYEQYF. As DNA, the CDR3 is TGTGCCACAGGGAACACCTACGAGCAGTACTTC.

The J gene is TRBJ2-6, the V gene TRBV7-9; no clear D. CDR1 SEHNR and CDR2 FQNEAQ come from the germline V gene (reference sequence). This CDR3 contains 18 residues. Deletions cut 5 bases from V and 0 bases from J, with 17 bases between. DNA of the CDR3: TGTGCCAGCAGCACATTTAGGACGGGCACCTCTGGGGCCAACGTCCTGACTTTC. Its translation: CASSTFRTGTSGANVLTF.

The J gene is TRBJ2-6, the V gene TRBV6-5; D is uncertain. The CDR3 contains 15 residues. The germline V gene encodes CDR1 MNHEY and CDR2 SVGAGI. The V end lost 2 bases, the J end lost 1 base, and 6 bases lay between the germline ends. The CDR3 nucleotides are TGTGCCAGCAGTTACGGGGAATCTGGGGCCAACGTCCTGACTTTC. It is translated as CASSYGESGANVLTF.

The chain uses TRBV9 and TRBJ2-3, with 12 bases lining up with TRBD2. CDR3 length: 16 residues. Germline CDR1 and CDR2: SGDLS and YYNGEE. Trimming at V came to 0 bases and at J to 5 bases, leaving 4 bases not matched to a gene. The CDR3, as DNA: TGTGCCAGCAGCGTAGCGACTAGCGGGAGTAGAGATACGCAGTATTTT. Its translation is CASSVATSGSRDTQYF.

This chain connects TRBV5-1 to TRBJ2-1; 12 bases line up with TRBD2. In germline, CDR1 is SGHRS, CDR2 YFSETQ. The CDR3 totals 15 residues. V lost 4 bases and J lost 8; bases outside the gene matches: 7. CDR3 amino acids: CASSILAGGTDEQFF. The CDR3 DNA is TGCGCCAGCAGCATCCTAGCGGGAGGGACCGATGAGCAGTTCTTC.

The chain combines TRBV30 with TRBJ2-5, with D unresolved. The J call may be mistaken, given a closer DNA end match to TRBJ2-7. The CDR3 runs to 11 residues. Germline CDR1 reads GTSNPN; CDR2 reads SVGIG (reference sequence). CDR3 amino acids: CAWTESYEQYF. For the CDR3, the DNA is TGTGCCTGGACAGAATCCTACGAGCAGTACTTC.

In its sample, this clone was seen many times. This sample also contains other DNA sequences that code for the same CDR3. V usage is TRBV5-8 and J usage is TRBJ2-7; D is tentatively TRBD1 or TRBD2 (5 bases each). Germline CDR1 is SGHTS and CDR2 is YDEGEE. Trimming removed 4 bases at V and 4 bases at J, with 15 bases between. This CDR3 contains 14 residues. As DNA, the CDR3 is TGTGCCAGCAGCCCTCCCGGGGCTACTTACGAGCAGTACTTC. It is translated as CASSPPGATYEQYF.

This clone was seen a handful of times. The chain joins TRBV7-6 to TRBJ1-1; D is unclear. V lost 0 bases, J lost 1 base, and 6 bases lay in between. CDR1 SGHVS and CDR2 FNYEAQ come from the germline V gene. This CDR3 comprises 14 residues. This chain's CDR3 is CASSLAGANTEAFF. The CDR3 DNA follows: TGTGCCAGCAGCTTAGCGGGAGCGAACACTGAAGCTTTCTTT.

This clone was seen a few times. This rearrangement joins TRBV30 to TRBJ1-1; tentatively, D is TRBD1 (6 bases). With 1 base removed from V and 4 bases from J, the gap between germline ends came to 16 bases. This CDR3 comprises 15 residues. Germline V CDR1 and CDR2: GTSNPN, SVGIG (reference sequence). CDR3 amino acids: CAWSGGYREPTEAFF. The CDR3 bases are TGTGCCTGGAGTGGGGGGTACAGGGAACCCACTGAAGCTTTCTTT.

This clone was seen only once. V is TRBV2 and J is TRBJ1-2, with D possibly matching TRBD1 (5 bases). CDR3 length: 16 residues. Germline V gene lookup returns CDR1 SNHLY and CDR2 FYNNEI. V was clipped by 0 bases and J by 4 bases, with 15 bases between them. The CDR3 reads CASSEARATGPYGYTF. In nucleotides, the CDR3 is TGTGCCAGCAGTGAAGCTCGGGCAACGGGGCCCTATGGCTACACCTTC.

This chain uses TRBV11-1 with TRBJ2-5; 13 bases agree with TRBD2. V lost 4 bases to trimming and J lost 4 bases; unmatched junction nucleotides: 15. Germline CDR1 is SGHAT and CDR2 is FQDESV (reference sequence). The CDR3 length is 19 residues. CDR3 sequence reads: CASSSLTSGRLPGGETQYF. CDR3 in DNA: TGTGCCAGCAGCTCCCTGACTAGCGGGAGGCTCCCTGGGGGAGAGACCCAGTACTTC.

This rearrangement joins TRBV6-6 to TRBJ2-3, with 7 positions matching TRBD2. Germline assignment: CDR1 MNHNY and CDR2 SVGAGI (reference sequence). V lost 5 bases to trimming and J lost 7 bases; unmatched junction nucleotides: 6. CDR3 length: 13 amino acids. Here the CDR3 reads CASSPTSYYTQYF. The CDR3 nucleotides are TGTGCCAGCAGTCCGACTAGCTACTATACGCAGTATTTT.

The chain is built from TRBV6-1 and TRBJ1-2; a weak D match, TRBD1 (6 bases). V was cut by 7 bases and J by 2 bases, with 14 bases left in between. Germline lookup yields CDR1 MNHNS and CDR2 SASEGT. The CDR3 extends over 14 amino acids. Written as DNA, the CDR3 is TGTGCCAGCACGTCAGGGGTGTGGAACTATGGCTACACCTTC. Protein product: CASTSGVWNYGYTF.

This clone was seen just once. The same CDR3 is also encoded by other DNA sequences in this sample. The chain recombines TRBV28 with TRBJ1-5, with D hard to call. The V gene lost 5 bases and the J gene lost 4 bases, with 12 bases spanning the gap. Germline CDR1 is MDHEN and CDR2 is SYDVKM. There are 14 residues in the CDR3. This chain's CDR3 is CASSLSIGNQPQHF. As DNA, the CDR3 is TGTGCCAGCAGTCTCTCAATAGGGAATCAGCCCCAGCATTTT.

The chain has TRBV9 and TRBJ2-1; D possibly matches TRBD1 or TRBD2 (6 bases each). The germline V gene has CDR1 SGDLS and CDR2 YYNGEE. The CDR3 runs to 16 residues. With 4 bases removed from V and 2 bases from J, the gap between germline ends came to 16 bases. The CDR3 coding sequence is TGTGCCAGCAGCCCTGAGGGGGGACGACCCTACAATGAGCAGTTCTTC. Translated: CASSPEGGRPYNEQFF. Variable domain in full (rest from reference TRBV9 and TRBJ2-1): DSGVTQTPKHLITATGQRVTLRCSPRSGDLSVYWYQQSLDQGLQFLIQYYNGEERAKGNILERFSAQQFPDLHSELNLSSLELGDSALYFCASSPEGGRPYNEQFFGPGTRLTVL.

This chain connects TRBV5-1 to TRBJ2-3, with a tentative D call TRBD2 (6 bases). The germline V gene has CDR1 SGHRS and CDR2 YFSETQ. The CDR3 loop spans 16 amino acids. V was clipped by 3 bases and J by 6 bases, with 20 bases between them. The DNA of the CDR3 is TGCGCCAGCAGCTCAGAACCGGGAATAGCGGCGGATACGCAGTATTTT. Encoded protein: CASSSEPGIAADTQYF.

Comment on this clone: This sample includes further DNA sequences coding for the same CDR3. The rearrangement joins TRBV19 to TRBJ2-2, with TRBD2 as a possible D gene (6 bases). Deletions cut 5 bases from V and 2 bases from J, with 12 bases between. Germline V gene lookup returns CDR1 LNHDA and CDR2 SQIVND (reference sequence). CDR3 length: 15 amino acids. The CDR3, as DNA: TGTGCCAGTAGTCCGACTAGATCTAACACCGGGGAGCTGTTTTTT. Protein product: CASSPTRSNTGELFF. The full variable domain, with the rest looked up from reference TRBV19 and TRBJ2-2, is DGGITQSPKYLFRKEGQNVTLSCEQNLNHDAMYWYRQDPGQGLRLIYYSQIVNDFQKGDIAEGYSVSREKKESFPLTVTSAQKNPTAFYLCASSPTRSNTGELFFGEGSRLTVL.

This chain connects TRBV7-3 to TRBJ2-5; weak D call: TRBD1 (5 bases). CDR1 and CDR2 from the germline V gene are SGHTA and FQGTGA. The CDR3 totals 15 residues. Trimming shortened V by 2 bases and J by 5 bases, and 15 bases separated the two germline ends. For the CDR3, the DNA is TGTGCCAGCAGCTTAGCTAGTGGGGCACAGGAGACCCAGTACTTC. It codes for CASSLASGAQETQYF.

This clone was detected only a few times. The rearrangement joins TRBV6-1 to TRBJ1-3; no firm D call. In germline, CDR1 is MNHNS, CDR2 SASEGT. Trimming pared 1 base from V and 0 bases from J, leaving 7 bases between. CDR3 size: 15 residues. CDR3 in DNA: TGTGCCAGCAGTGAAGAGGCGGGCTCTGGAAACACCATATATTTT. The encoded protein is CASSEEAGSGNTIYF.

V usage is TRBV27 and J usage is TRBJ2-5; possible D gene TRBD2, 6 bases. The V gene lost 5 bases and the J gene lost 5 bases, with 21 bases spanning the gap. The CDR3 loop spans 16 amino acids. Germline CDR1 and CDR2: MNHEY and SMNVEV (reference sequence). CDR3 nucleotides: TGTGCCAGCAGTCCTGGGACTTTGGGTCCCCCCGAGACCCAGTACTTC. This sequence encodes CASSPGTLGPPETQYF.